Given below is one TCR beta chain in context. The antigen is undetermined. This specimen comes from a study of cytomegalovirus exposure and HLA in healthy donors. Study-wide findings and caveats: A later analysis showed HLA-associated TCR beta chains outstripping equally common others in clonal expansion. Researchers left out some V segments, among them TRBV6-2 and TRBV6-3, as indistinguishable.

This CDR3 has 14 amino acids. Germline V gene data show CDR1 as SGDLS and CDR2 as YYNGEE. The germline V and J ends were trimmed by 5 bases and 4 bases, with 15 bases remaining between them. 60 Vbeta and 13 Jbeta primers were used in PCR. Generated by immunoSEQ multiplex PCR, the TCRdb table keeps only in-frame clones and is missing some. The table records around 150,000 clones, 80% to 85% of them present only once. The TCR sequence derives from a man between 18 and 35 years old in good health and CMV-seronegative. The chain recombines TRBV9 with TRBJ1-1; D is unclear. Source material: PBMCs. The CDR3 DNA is TGTGCCAGCAGTTATGCCGGGGTAGGCACTGAAGCTTTCTTT. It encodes CASSYAGVGTEAFF.